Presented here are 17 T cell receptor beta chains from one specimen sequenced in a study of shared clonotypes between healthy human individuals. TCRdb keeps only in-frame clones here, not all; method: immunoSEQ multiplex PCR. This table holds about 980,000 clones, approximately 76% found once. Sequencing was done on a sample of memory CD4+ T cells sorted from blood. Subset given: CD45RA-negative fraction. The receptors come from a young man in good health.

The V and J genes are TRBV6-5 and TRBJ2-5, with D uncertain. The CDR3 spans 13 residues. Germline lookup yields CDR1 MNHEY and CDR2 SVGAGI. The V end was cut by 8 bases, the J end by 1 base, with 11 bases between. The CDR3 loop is CASGGPIQETQYF. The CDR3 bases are TGTGCCAGCGGCGGCCCTATCCAAGAGACCCAGTACTTC.

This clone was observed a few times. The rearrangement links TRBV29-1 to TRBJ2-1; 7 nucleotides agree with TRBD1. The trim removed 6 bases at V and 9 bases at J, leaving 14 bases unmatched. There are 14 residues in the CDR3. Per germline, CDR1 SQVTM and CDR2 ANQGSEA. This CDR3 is CSVPGQVAEGEQFF. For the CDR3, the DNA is TGCAGCGTCCCTGGACAGGTGGCCGAGGGTGAGCAGTTCTTC.

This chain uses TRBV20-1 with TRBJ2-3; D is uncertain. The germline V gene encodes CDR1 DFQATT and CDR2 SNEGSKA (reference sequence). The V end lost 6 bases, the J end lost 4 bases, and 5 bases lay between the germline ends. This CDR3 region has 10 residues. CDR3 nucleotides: TGCAGTGCGAAAGCAGATACGCAGTATTTT. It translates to CSAKADTQYF.

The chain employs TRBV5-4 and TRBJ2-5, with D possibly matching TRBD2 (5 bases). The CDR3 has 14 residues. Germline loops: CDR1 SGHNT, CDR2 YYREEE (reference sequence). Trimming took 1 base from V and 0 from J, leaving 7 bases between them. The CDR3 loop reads CASSLLTNQETQYF. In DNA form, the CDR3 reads TGTGCCAGCAGCTTGTTGACTAACCAAGAGACCCAGTACTTC. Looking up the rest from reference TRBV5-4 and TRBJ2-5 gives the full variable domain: ETGVTQSPTHLIKTRGQQVTLRCSSQSGHNTVSWYQQALGQGPQFIFQYYREEENGRGNFPPRFSGLQFPNYSSELNVNALELDDSALYLCASSLLTNQETQYFGPGTRLLVL.

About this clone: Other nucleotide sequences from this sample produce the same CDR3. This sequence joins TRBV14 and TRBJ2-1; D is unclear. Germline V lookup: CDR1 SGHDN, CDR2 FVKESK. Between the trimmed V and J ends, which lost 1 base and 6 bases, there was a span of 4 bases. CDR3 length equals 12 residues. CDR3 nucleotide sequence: TGTGCCAGCAGCCAAGGCGGCAATGAGCAGTTCTTC. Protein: CASSQGGNEQFF. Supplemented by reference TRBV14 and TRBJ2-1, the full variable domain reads EAGVTQFPSHSVIEKGQTVTLRCDPISGHDNLYWYRRVMGKEIKFLLHFVKESKQDESGMPNNRFLAERTGGTYSTLKVQPAELEDSGVYFCASSQGGNEQFFGPGTRLTVL.

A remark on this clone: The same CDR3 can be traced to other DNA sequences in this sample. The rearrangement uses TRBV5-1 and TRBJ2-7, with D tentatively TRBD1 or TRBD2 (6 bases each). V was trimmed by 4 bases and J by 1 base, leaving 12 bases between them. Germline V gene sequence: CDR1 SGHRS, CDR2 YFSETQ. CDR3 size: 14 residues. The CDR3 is CASSPEGGSYEQYF. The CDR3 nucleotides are TGCGCCAGCAGCCCCGAGGGGGGTTCCTACGAGCAGTACTTC.

The CDR3 here is CATSGGDFQETQYF. CDR3 coding DNA: TGTGCCACCAGCGGCGGGGACTTCCAAGAGACCCAGTACTTC. The chain recombines TRBV15 with TRBJ2-5; maybe TRBD2 (6 bases). Trimming pared 5 bases from V and 1 base from J, leaving 11 bases between. Looked up from germline, CDR1 is LNHNV and CDR2 is YYDKDF (reference sequence). This CDR3 has 14 residues.

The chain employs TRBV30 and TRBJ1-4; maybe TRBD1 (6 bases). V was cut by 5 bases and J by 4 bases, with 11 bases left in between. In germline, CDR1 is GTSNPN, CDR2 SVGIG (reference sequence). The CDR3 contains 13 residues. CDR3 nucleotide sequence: TGTGCCTGGGATGGACAGCTTAATGAAAAACTGTTTTTT. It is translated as CAWDGQLNEKLFF. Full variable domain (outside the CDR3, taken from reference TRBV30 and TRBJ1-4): SQTIHQWPATLVQPVGSPLSLECTVEGTSNPNLYWYRQAAGRGLQLLFYSVGIGQISSEVPQNLSASRPQDRQFILSSKKLLLSDSGFYLCAWDGQLNEKLFFGSGTQLSVL.

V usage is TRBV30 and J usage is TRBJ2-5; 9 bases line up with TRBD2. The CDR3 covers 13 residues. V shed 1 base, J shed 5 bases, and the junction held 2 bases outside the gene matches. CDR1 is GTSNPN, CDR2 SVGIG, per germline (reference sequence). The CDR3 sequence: CAWSAGLAETQYF. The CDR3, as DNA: TGTGCCTGGAGTGCGGGACTAGCCGAGACCCAGTACTTC.

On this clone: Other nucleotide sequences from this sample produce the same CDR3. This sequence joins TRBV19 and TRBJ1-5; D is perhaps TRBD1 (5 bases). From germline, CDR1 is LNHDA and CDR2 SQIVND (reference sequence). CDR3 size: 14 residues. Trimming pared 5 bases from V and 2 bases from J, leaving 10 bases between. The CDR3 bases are TGTGCCAGTAGTGGGGGTGTGGGCAATCAGCCCCAGCATTTT. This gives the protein CASSGGVGNQPQHF.

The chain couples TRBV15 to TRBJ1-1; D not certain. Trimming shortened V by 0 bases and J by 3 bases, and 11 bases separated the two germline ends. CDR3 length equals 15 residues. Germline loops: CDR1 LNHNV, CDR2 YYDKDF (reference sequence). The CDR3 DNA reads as TGTGCCACCAGCAGAGATCCCCAGGACTACACTGAAGCTTTCTTT. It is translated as CATSRDPQDYTEAFF.

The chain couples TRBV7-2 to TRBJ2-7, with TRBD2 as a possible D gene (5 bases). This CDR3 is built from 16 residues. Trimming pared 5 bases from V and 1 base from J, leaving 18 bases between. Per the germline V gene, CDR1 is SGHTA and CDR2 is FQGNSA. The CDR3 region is CASSMDSTGISYEQYF. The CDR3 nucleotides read TGTGCCAGCAGCATGGACTCGACTGGGATATCCTACGAGCAGTACTTC.

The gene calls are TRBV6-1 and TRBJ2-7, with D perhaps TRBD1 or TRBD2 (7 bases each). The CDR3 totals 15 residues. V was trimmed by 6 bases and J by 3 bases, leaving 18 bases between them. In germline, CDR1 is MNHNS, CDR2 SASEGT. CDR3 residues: CASREGRGDYYEQYF. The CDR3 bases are TGTGCCAGCAGGGAGGGCAGGGGGGACTACTACGAGCAGTACTTC.

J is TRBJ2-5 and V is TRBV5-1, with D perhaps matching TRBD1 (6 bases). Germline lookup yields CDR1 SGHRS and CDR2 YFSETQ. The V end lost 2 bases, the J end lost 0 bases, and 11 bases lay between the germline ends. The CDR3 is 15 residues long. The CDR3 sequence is CASSLQGQYQETQYF. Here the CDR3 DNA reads TGCGCCAGCAGCTTACAGGGCCAGTACCAAGAGACCCAGTACTTC.

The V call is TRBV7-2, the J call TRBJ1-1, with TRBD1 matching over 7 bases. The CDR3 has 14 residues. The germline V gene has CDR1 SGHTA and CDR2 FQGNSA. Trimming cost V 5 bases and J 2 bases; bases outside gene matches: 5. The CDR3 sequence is CASSPYRGNTEAFF. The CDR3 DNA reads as TGTGCCAGCAGCCCTTACAGGGGAAACACTGAAGCTTTCTTT.

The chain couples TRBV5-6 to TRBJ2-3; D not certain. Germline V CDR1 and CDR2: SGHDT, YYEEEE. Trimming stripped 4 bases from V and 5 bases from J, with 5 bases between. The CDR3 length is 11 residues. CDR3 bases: TGTGCCAGCAGCCTGATAGATACGCAGTATTTT. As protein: CASSLIDTQYF.

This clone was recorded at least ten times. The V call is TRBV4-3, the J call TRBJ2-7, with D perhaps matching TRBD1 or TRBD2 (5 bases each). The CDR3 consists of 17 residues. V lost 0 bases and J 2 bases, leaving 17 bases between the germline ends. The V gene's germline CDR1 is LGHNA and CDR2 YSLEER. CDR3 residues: CASSQDRGGGVAYEQYF. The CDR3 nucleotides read TGCGCCAGCAGCCAAGATCGGGGCGGTGGGGTCGCCTACGAGCAGTACTTC.